This T cell receptor (beta chain) comes out of a study of regulatory T cells in long-lasting Graves disease. Whole-study findings and limits: Newly diagnosed disease favored TRBV20-1 and TRBJ2-1 over persistent disease.

CDR3-region Arm-PCR and iRepertoire HTBI primers produced the TCR beta libraries. One entry per CDR3 protein, called by TCRdb with MiXCR from the multiplex PCR reads. The profile covers about 310,000 distinct CDR3 sequences, with 15% to 20% appearing a single time and less than 40% taken by the ten largest. The CDR3 consists of 13 residues. Trimming took off 6 bases at V and 2 bases at J, with 10 bases between the two ends. Per germline, CDR1 LNHDA and CDR2 SQIVND (reference sequence). Described time point: newly diagnosed GD, antithyroid drugs for less than 3 months. From RNA extracted from PBMCs, the TCR library was made. This clonotype was picked up many times. Its specificity is not known.

The TCR sequence derives from a female donor with Graves disease. Material: peripheral blood mononuclear cells (PBMCs), obtained at new diagnosis, from a patient treated with antithyroid drugs. The chain links TRBV19 to TRBJ2-5, with TRBD1 as a possible D gene (6 bases). Here the CDR3 DNA reads TGTGCCAGTAGGGACAGCCCACAAGAGACCCAGTACTTC. It encodes CASRDSPQETQYF.